A single TCR beta chain is shown here with its context. This record belongs to a study of cytomegalovirus exposure and HLA in healthy donors. Trimming cost V 0 bases and J 1 base, with 10 bases left between them. Per the germline V gene, CDR1 is LGHNA and CDR2 is YSLEER. The CDR3 loop spans 16 amino acids. This PCR relied on a set of 60 Vbeta primers and 13 Jbeta primers. The protocol was immunoSEQ multiplex PCR, while the TCRdb copy is restricted to in-frame clones and leaves out a portion. This sample's table has about 46,000 clones. This clonotype originated in a woman between 35 and 50 years old in good health and CMV-seronegative. V is TRBV4-3 and J is TRBJ2-1; D possibly corresponds to TRBD2 (6 bases). The sequencing input was PBMCs. CDR3 in DNA: TGCGCCAGCAGCCAAGACGGCGGGACTTCCTACAATGAGCAGTTCTTC. This sequence encodes CASSQDGGTSYNEQFF.